The clone carrying this TCR beta chain has more than one count but fewer than ten. Each CDR3 protein is one row after TCRdb ran MiXCR on the 5' RACE reads. The repertoire holds 450,000 or so distinct CDR3 sequences, with around 15% as singletons. This record belongs to a study of identical twins. Separately, the same data were catalogued under a study of yellow fever vaccine responses in identical twins.

The sample taken for sequencing was CD4+ T cells sorted from blood. This receptor was identified in a woman between 18 and 29 years old in good health.

The CDR3 protein is CASSLRTEAFF. The DNA of the CDR3 is TGTGCCAGCAGCTTAAGGACTGAAGCTTTCTTT. The chain is built from TRBV7-3 and TRBJ1-1; D is undetermined. Trimming cost V 1 base and J 5 bases, with 2 bases left between them. Per the germline V gene, CDR1 is SGHTA and CDR2 is FQGTGA. The CDR3 sequence is 11 residues long.